This passage covers 5 T cell receptor beta chains from one sample sequenced in a study of patients and donors after allogeneic stem cell transplantation. From the RT-PCR reads, TCRdb called clonotypes with MiXCR, one entry per CDR3 protein. The table lists 150,000 or so distinct CDR3 sequences, roughly 22% of them singletons. The sample taken for sequencing was blood, either unsorted or a sorted T cell fraction (not recorded which). The receptors originated from a human donor who was either an allogeneic HSCT recipient or a stem cell or donor lymphocyte infusion donor (not recorded which). It is not recorded whose cells these are; they may come from a transplant donor.

For the CDR3, the DNA is TGTGCCAGCAGCTTAGACTCGTACAGCTATGGCTACACCTTC. Translating it yields CASSLDSYSYGYTF. The genes are TRBV7-9 and TRBJ1-2; D is unclear. CDR1 and CDR2 from the germline V gene are SEHNR and FQNEAQ (reference sequence). CDR3 size: 14 residues. The V end lost 1 base, the J end lost 4 bases, and 10 bases lay between the germline ends.

CDR3 nucleotide sequence: TGCGCCAGCAGCTTGTACGGGGACAGCTCTGGAAACACCATATATTTT. This translates into CASSLYGDSSGNTIYF. The chain couples TRBV5-1 to TRBJ1-3; TRBD1 matches at 7 bases. CDR1 and CDR2 from the germline V gene are SGHRS and YFSETQ. The CDR3 has 16 amino acids. The trim removed 1 base at V and 0 bases at J, leaving 4 bases unmatched. Combining the CDR3 with reference TRBV5-1 and TRBJ1-3 gives the whole variable domain KAGVTQTPRYLIKTRGQQVTLSCSPISGHRSVSWYQQTPGQGLQFLFEYFSETQRNKGNFPGRFSGRQFSNSRSEMNVSTLELGDSALYLCASSLYGDSSGNTIYFGEGSWLTVV.

The chain carries TRBV11-3 and TRBJ2-3; 9 bases match TRBD1. The ends lost 3 bases at V and 5 bases at J; junction bases unmatched: 6. CDR1 and CDR2 (germline): SGHNT, YENEEA. The CDR3 totals 15 residues. The DNA of the CDR3 is TGTGCCAGCAGCTTCCGGGACAGGGTGGTAGATACGCAGTATTTT. It is translated as CASSFRDRVVDTQYF.

V usage is TRBV3-1 and J usage is TRBJ2-5; the D gene is possibly TRBD2 (6 bases). V was pared by 5 bases and J by 5 bases, with 12 bases between. The CDR3 totals 13 residues. CDR1 is LGHDT and CDR2 is YNNKEL in the germline V gene (reference sequence). CDR3 sequence reads: CASSTAGGETQYF. CDR3 bases: TGTGCCAGCAGCACAGCGGGTGGGGAGACCCAGTACTTC.

The genes are TRBV7-9 and TRBJ1-1, with 7 positions matching TRBD1. Germline V gives CDR1 SEHNR, CDR2 FQNEAQ (reference sequence). The CDR3 contains 15 residues. With 1 base clipped from V and 3 bases from J, the junction kept 5 bases outside the gene matches. CDR3 coding DNA: TGTGCCAGCAGCTTAGGACAGGGAAGAGACACTGAAGCTTTCTTT. Translating it yields CASSLGQGRDTEAFF.